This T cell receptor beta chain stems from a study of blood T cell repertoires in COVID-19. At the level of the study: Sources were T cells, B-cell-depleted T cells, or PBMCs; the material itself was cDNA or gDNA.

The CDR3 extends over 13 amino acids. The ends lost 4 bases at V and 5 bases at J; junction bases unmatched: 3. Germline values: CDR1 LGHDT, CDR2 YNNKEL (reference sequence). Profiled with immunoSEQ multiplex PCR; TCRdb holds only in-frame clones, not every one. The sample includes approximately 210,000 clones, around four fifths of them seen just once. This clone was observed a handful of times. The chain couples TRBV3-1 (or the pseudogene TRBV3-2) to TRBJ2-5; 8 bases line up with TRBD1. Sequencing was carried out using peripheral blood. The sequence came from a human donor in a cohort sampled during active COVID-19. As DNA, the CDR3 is TGTGCCAGCAGCCTCACAGGGGGGGAGACCCAGTACTTC. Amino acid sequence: CASSLTGGETQYF.